Listed below are T cell receptor beta chains from one sample, sequenced in a study of blood T cell repertoires in COVID-19. Generated by immunoSEQ multiplex PCR, the TCRdb table keeps only in-frame clones and is missing some. Found here are 230,000 or so clones, about 80% of them singletons; the top ten hold approximately 4.8%. Sequencing input: peripheral blood. The receptors here all came from a man aged 45 to 65 with active or convalescent COVID-19. Each CDR3 is given with its conserved first and last residue. Each record gives: clone size, V gene, J gene, CDR3 protein. Clone size, where shown, is once, few, many, or a class for clones that have expanded.

size: -
V: TRBV7-2
J: TRBJ2-7
CDR3: CASSVHRDYSYEQYF

size: -
V: TRBV6-5
J: TRBJ1-5
CDR3: CASSPGTDSNQPQHF

size: -
V: TRBV7-9
J: TRBJ2-1
CDR3: CASSPNLAGGPFVDEQFF

size: -
V: TRBV9
J: TRBJ1-2
CDR3: CASSNVSSTSGYTF

size: -
V: TRBV2
J: TRBJ2-2
CDR3: CASTRDSSNTGELFF

size: -
V: TRBV5-1
J: TRBJ1-4
CDR3: CASSPTGPRGNEKLFF

size: few
V: TRBV7-9
J: TRBJ2-1
CDR3: CASSLAGGYNEQFF

size: -
V: TRBV6-2/TRBV6-3
J: TRBJ1-5
CDR3: CASSWTPNSNQPQHF

size: -
V: TRBV6-5
J: TRBJ1-5
CDR3: CASRGQGINQPQHF

size: -
V: TRBV10-3
J: TRBJ2-1
CDR3: CAISVERGGNNEQFF

size: -
V: TRBV6-5
J: TRBJ1-1
CDR3: CASSYPLGGGDTEAFF

size: -
V: TRBV6-6
J: TRBJ2-4
CDR3: CASSYGQQLDIQYF

size: -
V: TRBV4-3
J: TRBJ2-2
CDR3: CASSQLTGAGPGELFF

size: -
V: TRBV4-3
J: TRBJ1-4
CDR3: CASSDDRGEKLFF

size: -
V: TRBV2
J: TRBJ2-7
CDR3: CASSIQGYEQYF

size: -
V: TRBV10-3
J: TRBJ2-5
CDR3: CAISESRLAGFQETQYF

size: few
V: TRBV29-1
J: TRBJ1-2
CDR3: CSVRSGTGVYGYTF

size: -
V: TRBV5-1
J: TRBJ1-2
CDR3: CASSLGTVYGYTF

size: -
V: TRBV10-3
J: TRBJ1-5
CDR3: CASTDSNQPQHF